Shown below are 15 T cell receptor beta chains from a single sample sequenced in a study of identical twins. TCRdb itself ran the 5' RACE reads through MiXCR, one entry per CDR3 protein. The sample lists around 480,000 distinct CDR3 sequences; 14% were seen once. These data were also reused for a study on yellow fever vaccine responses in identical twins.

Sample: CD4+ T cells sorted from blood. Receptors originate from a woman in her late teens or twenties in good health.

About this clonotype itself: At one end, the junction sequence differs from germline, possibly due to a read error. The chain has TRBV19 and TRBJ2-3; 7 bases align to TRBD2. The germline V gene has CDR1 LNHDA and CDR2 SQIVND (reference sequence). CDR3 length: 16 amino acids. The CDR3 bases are TGTGCCGGTAGTATGGGGACTATCGCTAGCACAGATACGCAGTATTTT. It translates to CAGSMGTIASTDTQYF.

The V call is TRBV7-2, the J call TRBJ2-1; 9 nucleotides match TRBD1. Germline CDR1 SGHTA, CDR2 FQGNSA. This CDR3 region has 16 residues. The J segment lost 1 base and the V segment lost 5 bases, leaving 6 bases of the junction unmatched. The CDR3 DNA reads TGTGCCAGCAGCGAGGGACAGGGACGGTCCTACAATGAGCAGTTCTTC. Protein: CASSEGQGRSYNEQFF.

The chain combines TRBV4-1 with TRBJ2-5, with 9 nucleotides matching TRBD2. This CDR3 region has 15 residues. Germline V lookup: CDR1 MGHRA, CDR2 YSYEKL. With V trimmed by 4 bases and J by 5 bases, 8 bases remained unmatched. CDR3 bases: TGCGCCAGCAGCCCCATAGCGGGAGTATTGGAGACCCAGTACTTC. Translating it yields CASSPIAGVLETQYF.

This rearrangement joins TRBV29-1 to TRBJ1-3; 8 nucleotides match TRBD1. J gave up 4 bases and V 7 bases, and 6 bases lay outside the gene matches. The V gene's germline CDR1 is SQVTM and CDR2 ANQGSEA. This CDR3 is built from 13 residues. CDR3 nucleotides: TGCAGCGGTACAGACAGGGGCGGAAACACCATATATTTT. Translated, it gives CSGTDRGGNTIYF.

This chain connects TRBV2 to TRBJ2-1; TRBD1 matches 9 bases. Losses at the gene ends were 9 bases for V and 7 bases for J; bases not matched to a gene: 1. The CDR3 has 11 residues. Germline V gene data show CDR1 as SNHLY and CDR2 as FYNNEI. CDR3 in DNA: TGTGCCAGAGGACAGGGGAATGAGCAGTTCTTC. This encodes CARGQGNEQFF.

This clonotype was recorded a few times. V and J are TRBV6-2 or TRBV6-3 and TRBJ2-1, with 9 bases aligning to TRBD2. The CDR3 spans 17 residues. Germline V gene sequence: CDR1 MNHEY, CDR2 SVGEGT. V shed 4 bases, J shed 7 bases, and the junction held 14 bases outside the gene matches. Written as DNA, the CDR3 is TGTGCCAGCAGTTCCGAACCTAGCGGGAACCAGAAGAATGAGCAGTTCTTC. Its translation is CASSSEPSGNQKNEQFF.

The chain's CDR3 is CASSLAPSLSGSRDTQYF. DNA of the CDR3: TGTGCCAGCAGTTTAGCGCCCTCATTAAGCGGGAGCCGAGATACGCAGTATTTT. The rearrangement uses TRBV27 and TRBJ2-3; 8 nucleotides agree with TRBD2. Germline V gene sequence: CDR1 MNHEY, CDR2 SMNVEV (reference sequence). The V gene end was trimmed by 2 bases and the J gene end by 5 bases; junction bases not matched to a gene: 15. This CDR3 is built from 18 residues.

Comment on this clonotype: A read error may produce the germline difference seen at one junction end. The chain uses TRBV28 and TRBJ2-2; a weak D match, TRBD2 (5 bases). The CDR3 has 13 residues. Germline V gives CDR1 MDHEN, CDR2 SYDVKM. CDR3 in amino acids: CAGRTPNTGELFF. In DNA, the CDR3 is TGTGCCGGCAGGACTCCGAACACCGGGGAGCTGTTTTTT.

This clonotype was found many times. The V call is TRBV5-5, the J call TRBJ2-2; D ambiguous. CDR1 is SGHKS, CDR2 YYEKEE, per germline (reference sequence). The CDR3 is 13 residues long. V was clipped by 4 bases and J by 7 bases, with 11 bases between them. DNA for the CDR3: TGTGCCAGCAGCCACCCTGGTGACGGGGAGCTGTTTTTT. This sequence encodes CASSHPGDGELFF. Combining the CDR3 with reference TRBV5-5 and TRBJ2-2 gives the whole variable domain DAGVTQSPTHLIKTRGQQVTLRCSPISGHKSVSWYQQVLGQGPQFIFQYYEKEERGRGNFPDRFSARQFPNYSSELNVNALLLGDSALYLCASSHPGDGELFFGEGSRLTVL.

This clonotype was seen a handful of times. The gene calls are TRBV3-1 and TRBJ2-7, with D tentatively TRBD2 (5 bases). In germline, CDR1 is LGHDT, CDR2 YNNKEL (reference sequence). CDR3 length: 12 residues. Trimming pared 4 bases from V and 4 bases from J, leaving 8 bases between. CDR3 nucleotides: TGTGCCAGCAGCCGCTGGACTTACGAGCAGTACTTC. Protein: CASSRWTYEQYF.

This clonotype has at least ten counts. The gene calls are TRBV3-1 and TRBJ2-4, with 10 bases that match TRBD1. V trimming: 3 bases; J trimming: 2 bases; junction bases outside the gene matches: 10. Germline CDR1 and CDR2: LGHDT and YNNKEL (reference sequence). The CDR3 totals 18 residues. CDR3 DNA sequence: TGTGCCAGCAGCCACCAAGGACAGGGGGTTTCGACCAAAAACATTCAGTACTTC. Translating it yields CASSHQGQGVSTKNIQYF.

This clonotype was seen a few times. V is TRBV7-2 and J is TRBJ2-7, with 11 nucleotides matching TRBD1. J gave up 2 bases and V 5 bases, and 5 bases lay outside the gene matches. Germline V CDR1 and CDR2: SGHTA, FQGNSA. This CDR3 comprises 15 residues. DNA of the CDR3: TGTGCCAGCAGCGTCGGGACAGGGGGACCCTACGAGCAGTACTTC. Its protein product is CASSVGTGGPYEQYF. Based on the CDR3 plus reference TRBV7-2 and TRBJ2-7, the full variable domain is GAGVSQSPSNKVTEKGKDVELRCDPISGHTALYWYRQSLGQGLEFLIYFQGNSAPDKSGLPSDRFSAERTGGSVSTLTIQRTQQEDSAVYLCASSVGTGGPYEQYFGPGTRLTVT.

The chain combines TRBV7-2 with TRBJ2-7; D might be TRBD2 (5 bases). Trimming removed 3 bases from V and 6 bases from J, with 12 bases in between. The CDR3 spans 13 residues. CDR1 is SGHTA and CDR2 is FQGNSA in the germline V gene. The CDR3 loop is CASSFPGGSEQYF. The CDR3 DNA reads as TGTGCCAGCAGCTTCCCGGGTGGGAGCGAGCAGTACTTC.

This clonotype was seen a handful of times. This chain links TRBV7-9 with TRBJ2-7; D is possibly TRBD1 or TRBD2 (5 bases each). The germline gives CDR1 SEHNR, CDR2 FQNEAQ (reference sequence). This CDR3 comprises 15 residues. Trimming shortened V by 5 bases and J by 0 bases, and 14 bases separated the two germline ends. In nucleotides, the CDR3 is TGTGCCAGCAGCCCCCTCGGGGCAGACTCCTACGAGCAGTACTTC. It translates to CASSPLGADSYEQYF.

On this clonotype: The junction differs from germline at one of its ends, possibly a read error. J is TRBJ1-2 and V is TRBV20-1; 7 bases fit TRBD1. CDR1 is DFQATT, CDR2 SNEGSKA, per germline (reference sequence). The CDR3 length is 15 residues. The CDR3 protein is CSATPPGQNPYRYTF. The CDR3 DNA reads TGCAGTGCCACCCCCCCGGGACAGAATCCCTATCGCTACACCTTC.